Listed here is a single TCR beta chain. The antigen is undetermined. Phlebotomy per donor yielded a single 2.5 ml blood sample. The data stem from a study of monozygotic twins with inflammatory bowel disease. Whole-study results and caveats: Since immunosuppressive treatments differed, patient repertoires may have gained added variability.

Reanalyzing the 5' RACE reads, TCRdb keeps one entry per CDR3 protein, without DNA. The repertoire table contains 440,000 or so distinct CDR3 sequences. There are 14 residues in the CDR3. The germline V gene has CDR1 DFQATT and CDR2 SNEGSKA (reference sequence). The origin of this receptor is a human donor with ulcerative colitis or Crohn's disease, or a healthy co-twin of an affected twin (not recorded which). The sample comprised blood. The chain recombines TRBV20-1 with TRBJ1-1. The CDR3 sequence is CSAPWTLAGTEAFF.